The 29 T cell receptor beta chains given below trace back to one sample, sequenced in a study of sequential checkpoint blockade in melanoma. Treatment of the sample: randomized to nivolumab then ipilimumab (arm A) or the reverse (arm B). TCRdb's copy holds only in-frame clones and misses some; the assay was immunoSEQ multiplex PCR. This sample carries 18,000 or so clones, about three fifths of them seen once, and the ten largest clones take approximately 15%. Sample: CD8+ T cells sorted from blood (inferred from file names), taken from a patient given nivolumab and ipilimumab in sequence. The receptor source for this set is a human donor with melanoma.

This clone was seen a few times. The chain is built from TRBV2 and TRBJ1-2, with a tentative D call TRBD1 (5 bases). Germline V lookup: CDR1 SNHLY, CDR2 FYNNEI. This CDR3 has 16 residues. V lost 2 bases to trimming and J lost 4 bases, with 17 bases between them. The CDR3 loop reads CASSESNAGPVYGYTF. The CDR3 DNA is TGTGCCAGCAGTGAAAGCAACGCAGGGCCAGTCTATGGCTACACCTTC. Drawing the rest from reference TRBV2 and TRBJ1-2, the complete variable domain is EPEVTQTPSHQVTQMGQEVILRCVPISNHLYFYWYRQILGQKVEFLVSFYNNEISEKSEIFDDQFSVERPDGSNFTLKIRSTKLEDSAMYFCASSESNAGPVYGYTFGSGTRLTVV.

As DNA, the CDR3 is TGCAGCGTTGAGGGGGGTACCTACAATGAGCAGTTCTTC. Translating gives CSVEGGTYNEQFF. V and J are TRBV29-1 and TRBJ2-1; D is perhaps TRBD2 (6 bases). Germline V gene lookup returns CDR1 SQVTM and CDR2 ANQGSEA. This CDR3 is 13 amino acids long. Trimming left V 3 bases short and J 2 bases short, with 8 bases between.

This clone was seen a single time. The chain has TRBV7-3 and TRBJ2-7, with 7 positions matching TRBD1. The germline V gene encodes CDR1 SGHTA and CDR2 FQGTGA. CDR3 length: 15 residues. Unmatched junction bases numbered 5, after V lost 0 bases and J lost 3 bases. This CDR3 is CASSLTGGPIYEQYF. Here the CDR3 DNA reads TGTGCCAGCAGCTTAACAGGGGGCCCCATCTACGAGCAGTACTTC.

Comments on this clone: Compared with germline, one end of the junction differs, possibly owing to a read error. J is TRBJ2-7 and V is TRBV5-4, with D possibly being TRBD1 (6 bases). Germline CDR1 SGHNT, CDR2 YYREEE (reference sequence). The CDR3 spans 15 residues. In nucleotides, the CDR3 is TGCGCCAGCAGCCACGGGACACAGGTCTCCTACGAGCAGTACTTC. This gives the protein CASSHGTQVSYEQYF.

The CDR3 coding sequence is TGTGCCAGCAGTGTTAGCGGGGGGCCTTACAATGAGCAGTTCTTC. Translation gives CASSVSGGPYNEQFF. The V call is TRBV27, the J call TRBJ2-1, with 10 nucleotides matching TRBD2. The CDR3 is 15 residues long. V lost 5 bases and J lost 4; bases outside the gene matches: 5. Germline V gene lookup returns CDR1 MNHEY and CDR2 SMNVEV (reference sequence).

The chain joins TRBV21-1 to TRBJ1-5. TRBV21-1 is a pseudogene segment. The CDR3 totals 16 residues. CDR3 region: CASSTRPGGYNQPQHF. For the CDR3, the DNA is TGTGCCAGCAGCACCCGCCCCGGGGGGTACAATCAGCCCCAGCATTTT.

CDR3 in DNA: TGTGCCAGCAGCTTCGGGACTAGCGGGAGGAAAATCACAGATACGCAGTATTTT. Translation: CASSFGTSGRKITDTQYF. The J gene is TRBJ2-3, the V gene TRBV5-6; 15 positions match TRBD2. After removal of 2 bases from V and 2 bases from J, the junction contained 6 bases not matched to a gene. The CDR3 covers 18 residues. Germline V lookup: CDR1 SGHDT, CDR2 YYEEEE.

In this sample, this clone turned up a few times. The chain is built from TRBV15 and TRBJ1-2; 7 bases fit TRBD1. In germline, CDR1 is LNHNV, CDR2 YYDKDF (reference sequence). J was trimmed by 7 bases and V by 8 bases; bases with no gene match: 10. The CDR3 covers 13 residues. The CDR3 DNA reads TGTGCCACCTCAACCCCGGGGGACAGTGGCTACACCTTC. Translating it yields CATSTPGDSGYTF.

As DNA, the CDR3 is TGTGCCAGCAGCACAAACCGAAACTACGAGCAGTACTTC. Protein sequence: CASSTNRNYEQYF. The chain links TRBV2 to TRBJ2-5; D not certain. The DNA end lines up better with TRBJ2-7; the J call may be wrong. Germline V gene data show CDR1 as SNHLY and CDR2 as FYNNEI. The CDR3 is 13 amino acids.

Only a few counts were recorded for this clone. The chain employs TRBV6-1 and TRBJ2-1; no definite D call. The CDR3 contains 13 residues. Germline-derived CDR1 and CDR2 are MNHNS and SASEGT. V was cut by 5 bases and J by 8 bases, with 13 bases left in between. CDR3: CASSLRAFDEQFF. The CDR3 coding sequence is TGTGCCAGCAGTCTACGAGCGTTCGATGAGCAGTTCTTC.

This clone is medium-sized by share. This chain joins TRBV7-9 and TRBJ1-6; a possible D gene is TRBD1 (5 bases). The V gene's germline CDR1 is SEHNR and CDR2 FQNEAQ (reference sequence). This CDR3 has 14 residues. V dropped 2 bases and J dropped 7 bases, with 9 bases sitting between them. The CDR3 DNA reads TGTGCCAGCAGCTTAATTGGGGCCAATTCACCCCTCCACTTT. Translation gives CASSLIGANSPLHF.

This clone showed up just a few times. The rearrangement joins TRBV2 to TRBJ2-1; tentatively, D is TRBD1 (5 bases). The CDR3 runs 12 residues. In germline, CDR1 is SNHLY, CDR2 FYNNEI. Trimming pared 4 bases from V and 7 bases from J, leaving 8 bases between. The CDR3 loop reads CASSGYRNEQFF. The CDR3 DNA sequence: TGTGCCAGCAGTGGATACAGGAATGAGCAGTTCTTC.

This clone was detected only a few times. This chain connects TRBV4-1 to TRBJ2-3; 9 nucleotides line up with TRBD2. Germline CDR1 reads MGHRA; CDR2 reads YSYEKL. V lost 0 bases and J lost 4; bases outside the gene matches: 8. CDR3 length: 17 amino acids. This chain's CDR3 is CASSQDRERGVPDTQYF. The CDR3 DNA reads TGCGCCAGCAGCCAAGATCGTGAGCGGGGGGTACCAGATACGCAGTATTTT.

This chain links TRBV28 with TRBJ2-5, with 8 bases lining up with TRBD2. Germline loops: CDR1 MDHEN, CDR2 SYDVKM. This CDR3 spans 16 amino acids. With V trimmed by 5 bases and J by 5 bases, 13 bases remained unmatched. This CDR3 is CASSPHSGGAGETQYF. In DNA, the CDR3 is TGTGCCAGCAGTCCGCACAGCGGGGGCGCGGGGGAGACCCAGTACTTC.

This clone was detected once. The junction and the germline gene differ at one end; a read error may be behind it. CDR3: CASSLGGQGRQPQHF. The CDR3 coding sequence is TGTGCCAGCAGCTTAGGTGGACAGGGGCGGCAGCCCCAGCATTTT. This rearrangement joins TRBV5-3 to TRBJ1-5; TRBD1 aligns across 9 bases. TRBV5-3 is treated as an ORF (open reading frame) with a function not yet certain. This CDR3 contains 15 residues.

Here the CDR3 reads CSVGSGAALMNTEAFF. The CDR3 region has the DNA TGCAGCGTAGGTAGTGGGGCAGCCCTCATGAACACTGAAGCTTTCTTT. This rearrangement joins TRBV29-1 to TRBJ1-1; a weak D match, TRBD1 (5 bases). Germline V gene data show CDR1 as SQVTM and CDR2 as ANQGSEA. Trimming left V 6 bases short and J 0 bases short, with 20 bases between. The CDR3 sequence is 16 residues long. The entire variable domain, with the rest obtained from reference TRBV29-1 and TRBJ1-1, is as follows: SAVISQKPSRDICQRGTSLTIQCQVDSQVTMMFWYRQQPGQSLTLIATANQGSEATYESGFVIDKFPISRPNLTFSTLTVSNMSPEDSSIYLCSVGSGAALMNTEAFFGQGTRLTVV.

V gene TRBV6-6 combines with J gene TRBJ2-1; D is undetermined. V was clipped by 8 bases and J by 0 bases, with 8 bases between them. Germline CDR1 and CDR2: MNHNY and SVGAGI (reference sequence). The CDR3 is made up of 13 amino acids. Here the CDR3 reads CASALASYNEQFF. The CDR3 bases are TGTGCCAGCGCCCTGGCCTCCTACAATGAGCAGTTCTTC.

The V call is TRBV15, the J call TRBJ1-2; TRBD1 matches at 9 bases. Germline V CDR1 and CDR2: LNHNV, YYDKDF (reference sequence). V trimming: 5 bases; J trimming: 3 bases; junction bases outside the gene matches: 13. CDR3 length: 17 amino acids. The CDR3: CATSGGTGSGLDYGYTF. The CDR3 DNA sequence: TGTGCCACCAGCGGTGGGACAGGGTCTGGGTTAGACTATGGCTACACCTTC.

This clone has a handful of counts. V and J are TRBV5-3 and TRBJ1-6, with TRBD1 matching over 10 bases. TRBV5-3 is placed among ORFs of uncertain function. The V segment lost 4 bases and the J segment 18 bases; nucleotides outside the gene matches: 16. The length of the CDR3 is 15 residues. The CDR3 DNA follows: TGTGCCAGAAGCCTGGGCCGGAGGACAGGGGGTCACCCCCACTTT. Translation gives CARSLGRRTGGHPHF.

The CDR3 reads CASSQRGQGSDTQYF. DNA of the CDR3: TGCGCCAGCAGCCAGAGGGGACAGGGCTCAGATACGCAGTATTTT. The chain recombines TRBV4-1 with TRBJ2-3; 9 positions match TRBD1. V dropped 3 bases and J dropped 4; count of bases not matched to a gene: 5. The CDR3 runs to 15 residues. Germline V gives CDR1 MGHRA, CDR2 YSYEKL.

This clone was seen more than once but under ten times. The gene calls are TRBV5-1 and TRBJ2-3; tentatively, D is TRBD2 (6 bases). V lost 0 bases to trimming and J lost 2 bases, with 7 bases between them. Germline V gives CDR1 SGHRS, CDR2 YFSETQ. CDR3 length equals 14 residues. The CDR3 DNA is TGCGCCAGCAGCTTGGTACTAGCCACAGATACGCAGTATTTT. Its translation: CASSLVLATDTQYF.

The V call is TRBV18, the J call TRBJ1-2; D remains unclear. CDR1 is KGHSH and CDR2 is LQKENI in the germline V gene. The CDR3 is 15 residues long. Trimming pared 2 bases from V and 3 bases from J, leaving 13 bases between. CDR3 residues: CASSPMAEYHYGYTF. For the CDR3, the DNA is TGTGCCAGCTCACCAATGGCAGAATATCACTATGGCTACACCTTC.

The V call is TRBV6-1, the J call TRBJ2-5; D gene uncertain. The CDR3 covers 13 residues. Germline values: CDR1 MNHNS, CDR2 SASEGT. V was shortened by 0 bases and J by 3 bases, with 5 bases between the two germline ends. The CDR3 region has the DNA TGTGCCAGCAGTGAAGCGGAGAAAGAGACCCAGTACTTC. It yields the protein CASSEAEKETQYF.

This clone has more than one count but fewer than ten. The rearrangement joins TRBV2 to TRBJ2-1; 10 nucleotides agree with TRBD2. Trimming cost V 2 bases and J 8 bases; bases outside gene matches: 6. Germline V lookup: CDR1 SNHLY, CDR2 FYNNEI. The CDR3 runs to 15 residues. In DNA, the CDR3 is TGTGCCAGCAGTGAACGAGCGGGGGGGCGGGATGAGCAGTTCTTC. As protein: CASSERAGGRDEQFF.

Judged by abundance, this clone is medium-sized. V and J are TRBV9 and TRBJ2-1; D possibly corresponds to TRBD2 (6 bases). CDR3 length: 16 residues. V lost 4 bases, J lost 4 bases, and 18 bases lay in between. The germline V gene has CDR1 SGDLS and CDR2 YYNGEE. In DNA, the CDR3 is TGTGCCAGCAGCCCCAGACTAGAGGACGGGTACAATGAGCAGTTCTTC. This sequence encodes CASSPRLEDGYNEQFF.

The genes are TRBV5-1 and TRBJ2-7; D may be TRBD2 (6 bases). V was shortened by 4 bases and J by 2 bases, with 7 bases between the two germline ends. The CDR3 covers 12 residues. Per the germline V gene, CDR1 is SGHRS and CDR2 is YFSETQ. In DNA, the CDR3 is TGCGCCAGCAGCCCTAGCGCCTACGAGCAGTACTTC. Protein: CASSPSAYEQYF.

The chain links TRBV6-6 to TRBJ2-3, with 7 bases lining up with TRBD2. V gave up 2 bases and J gave up 6 bases; unmatched junction bases: 8. The length of the CDR3 is 15 residues. Germline V gives CDR1 MNHNY, CDR2 SVGAGI (reference sequence). For the CDR3, the DNA is TGTGCCAGCAGTTACACCCAGCGGGGACCCGATACGCAGTATTTT. Amino acid sequence: CASSYTQRGPDTQYF.

The chain employs TRBV7-6 and TRBJ2-7; TRBD2 aligns across 9 bases. CDR1 SGHVS and CDR2 FNYEAQ come from the germline V gene. The junction had 6 bases not matched to a gene; V was cut back by 1 base and J by 2 bases. The CDR3 runs to 16 residues. The CDR3 loop reads CASSLVAGDATYEQYF. CDR3 DNA sequence: TGTGCCAGCAGCTTAGTAGCGGGGGATGCGACCTACGAGCAGTACTTC.

The chain couples TRBV2 to TRBJ2-5; 12 nucleotides agree with TRBD2. In germline, CDR1 is SNHLY, CDR2 FYNNEI. CDR3 length: 17 residues. V lost 6 bases and J lost 3; bases outside the gene matches: 11. CDR3 in amino acids: CASSLTSGGALEETQYF. The DNA of the CDR3 is TGTGCCAGCAGCCTGACTAGCGGGGGAGCGTTGGAAGAGACCCAGTACTTC. The full variable domain, in which reference TRBV2 and TRBJ2-5 provide the parts outside the CDR3, is EPEVTQTPSHQVTQMGQEVILRCVPISNHLYFYWYRQILGQKVEFLVSFYNNEISEKSEIFDDQFSVERPDGSNFTLKIRSTKLEDSAMYFCASSLTSGGALEETQYFGPGTRLLVL.